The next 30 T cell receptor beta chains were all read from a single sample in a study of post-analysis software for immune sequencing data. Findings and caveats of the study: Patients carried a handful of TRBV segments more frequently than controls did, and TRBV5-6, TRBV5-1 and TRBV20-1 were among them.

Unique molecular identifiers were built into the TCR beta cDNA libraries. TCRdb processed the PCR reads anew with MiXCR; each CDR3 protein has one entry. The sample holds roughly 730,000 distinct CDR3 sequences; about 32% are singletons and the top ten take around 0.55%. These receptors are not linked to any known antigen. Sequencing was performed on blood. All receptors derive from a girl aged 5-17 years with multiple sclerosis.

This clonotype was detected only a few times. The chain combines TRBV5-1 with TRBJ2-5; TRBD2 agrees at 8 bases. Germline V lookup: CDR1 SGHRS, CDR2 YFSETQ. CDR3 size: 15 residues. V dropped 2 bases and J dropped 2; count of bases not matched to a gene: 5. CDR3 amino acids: CASSFRTSGQETQYF. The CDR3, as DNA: TGCGCCAGCAGCTTTCGCACTAGCGGACAAGAGACCCAGTACTTC. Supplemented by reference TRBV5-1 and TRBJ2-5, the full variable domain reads KAGVTQTPRYLIKTRGQQVTLSCSPISGHRSVSWYQQTPGQGLQFLFEYFSETQRNKGNFPGRFSGRQFSNSRSEMNVSTLELGDSALYLCASSFRTSGQETQYFGPGTRLLVL.

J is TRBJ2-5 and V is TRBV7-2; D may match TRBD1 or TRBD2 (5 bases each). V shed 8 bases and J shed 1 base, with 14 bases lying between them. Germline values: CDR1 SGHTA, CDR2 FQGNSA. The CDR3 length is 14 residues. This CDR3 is CASGIGALQETQYF. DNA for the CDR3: TGTGCCAGCGGCATCGGGGCACTCCAAGAGACCCAGTACTTC. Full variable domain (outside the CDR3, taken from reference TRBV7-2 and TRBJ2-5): GAGVSQSPSNKVTEKGKDVELRCDPISGHTALYWYRQSLGQGLEFLIYFQGNSAPDKSGLPSDRFSAERTGGSVSTLTIQRTQQEDSAVYLCASGIGALQETQYFGPGTRLLVL.

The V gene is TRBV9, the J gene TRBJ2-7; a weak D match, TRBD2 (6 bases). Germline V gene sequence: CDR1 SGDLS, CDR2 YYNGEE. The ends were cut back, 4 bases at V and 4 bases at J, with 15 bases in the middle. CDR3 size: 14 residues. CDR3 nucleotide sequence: TGTGCCAGCAGCACCGGGACTTACCCTTACGAGCAGTACTTC. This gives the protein CASSTGTYPYEQYF.

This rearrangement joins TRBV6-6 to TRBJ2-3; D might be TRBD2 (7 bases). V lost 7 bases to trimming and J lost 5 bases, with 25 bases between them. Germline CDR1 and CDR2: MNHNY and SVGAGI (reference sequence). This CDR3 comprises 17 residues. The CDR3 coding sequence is TGTGCCAGCACAACCGCCTCGTGGGGGGGGGCGGTAGATACGCAGTATTTT. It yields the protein CASTTASWGGAVDTQYF.

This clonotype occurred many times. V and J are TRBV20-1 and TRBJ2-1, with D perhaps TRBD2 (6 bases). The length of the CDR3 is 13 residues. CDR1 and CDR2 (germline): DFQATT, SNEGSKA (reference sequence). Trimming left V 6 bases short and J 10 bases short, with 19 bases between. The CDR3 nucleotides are TGCAGTGCGGAGCGGGCGAGAAACATGGAGCAGTTCTTC. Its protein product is CSAERARNMEQFF.

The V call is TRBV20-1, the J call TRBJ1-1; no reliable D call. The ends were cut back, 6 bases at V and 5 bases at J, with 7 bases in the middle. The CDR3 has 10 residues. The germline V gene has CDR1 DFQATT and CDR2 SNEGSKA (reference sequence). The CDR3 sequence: CSAQHTEAFF. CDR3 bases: TGCAGTGCCCAGCATACTGAAGCTTTCTTT.

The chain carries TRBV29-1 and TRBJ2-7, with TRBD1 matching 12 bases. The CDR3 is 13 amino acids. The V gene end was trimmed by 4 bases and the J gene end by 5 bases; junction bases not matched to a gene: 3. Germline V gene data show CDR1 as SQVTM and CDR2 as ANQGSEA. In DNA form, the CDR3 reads TGCAGCGTTGGGGACAGGGGGCTTAACGAGCAGTACTTC. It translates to CSVGDRGLNEQYF.

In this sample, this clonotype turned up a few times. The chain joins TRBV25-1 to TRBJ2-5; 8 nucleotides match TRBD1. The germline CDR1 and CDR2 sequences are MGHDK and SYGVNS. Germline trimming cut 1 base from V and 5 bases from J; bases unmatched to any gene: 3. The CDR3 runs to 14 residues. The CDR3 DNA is TGTGCCAGCAGTGAATCAGGGGGCGGTGAGACCCAGTACTTC. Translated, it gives CASSESGGGETQYF.

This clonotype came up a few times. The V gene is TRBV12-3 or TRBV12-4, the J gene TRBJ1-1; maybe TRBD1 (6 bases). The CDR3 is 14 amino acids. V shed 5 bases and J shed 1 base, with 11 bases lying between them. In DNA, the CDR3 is TGTGCCAGCAGTCCAACAGGGCGGAACACTGAAGCTTTCTTT. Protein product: CASSPTGRNTEAFF.

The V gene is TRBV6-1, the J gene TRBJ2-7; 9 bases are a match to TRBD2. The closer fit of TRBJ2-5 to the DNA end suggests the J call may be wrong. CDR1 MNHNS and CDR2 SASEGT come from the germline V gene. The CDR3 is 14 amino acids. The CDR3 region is CASSDLAGKETQYF. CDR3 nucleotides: TGTGCCAGCAGTGATCTAGCGGGGAAAGAGACCCAGTACTTC.

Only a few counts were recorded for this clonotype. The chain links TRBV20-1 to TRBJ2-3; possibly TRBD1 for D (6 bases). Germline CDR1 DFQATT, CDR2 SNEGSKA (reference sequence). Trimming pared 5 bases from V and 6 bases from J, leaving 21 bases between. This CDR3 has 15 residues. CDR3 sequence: CSAAAGDLGEDTQYF. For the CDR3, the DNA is TGCAGTGCTGCTGCAGGGGACCTAGGGGAGGATACGCAGTATTTT.

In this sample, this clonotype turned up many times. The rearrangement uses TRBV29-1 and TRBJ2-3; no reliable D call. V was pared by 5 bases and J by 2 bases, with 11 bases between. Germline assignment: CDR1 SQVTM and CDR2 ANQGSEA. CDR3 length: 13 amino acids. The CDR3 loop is CSVSSPLTDTQYF. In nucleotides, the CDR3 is TGCAGCGTTTCAAGTCCCCTCACAGATACGCAGTATTTT.

Here the CDR3 reads CATSAGQGAGETQYF. The CDR3 nucleotides are TGTGCCACCAGTGCGGGACAGGGGGCCGGAGAGACCCAGTACTTC. The chain is built from TRBV24-1 and TRBJ2-5; 12 bases match TRBD1. CDR3 size: 15 residues. V trimming: 5 bases; J trimming: 4 bases; junction bases outside the gene matches: 4. Germline V CDR1 and CDR2: KGHDR, SFDVKD.

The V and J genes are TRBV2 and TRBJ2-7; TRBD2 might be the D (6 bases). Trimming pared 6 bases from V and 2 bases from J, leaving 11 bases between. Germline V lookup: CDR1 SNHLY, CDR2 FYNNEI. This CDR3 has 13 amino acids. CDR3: CASREGYPYEQYF. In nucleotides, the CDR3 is TGTGCCAGCAGGGAGGGTTACCCCTACGAGCAGTACTTC. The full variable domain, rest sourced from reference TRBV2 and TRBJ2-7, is EPEVTQTPSHQVTQMGQEVILRCVPISNHLYFYWYRQILGQKVEFLVSFYNNEISEKSEIFDDQFSVERPDGSNFTLKIRSTKLEDSAMYFCASREGYPYEQYFGPGTRLTVT.

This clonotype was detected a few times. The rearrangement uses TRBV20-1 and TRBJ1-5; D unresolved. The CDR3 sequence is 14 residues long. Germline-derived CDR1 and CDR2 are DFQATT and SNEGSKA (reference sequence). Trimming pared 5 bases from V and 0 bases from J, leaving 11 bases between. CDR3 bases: TGCAGTGCTCCAAGACCAGATAGCAATCAGCCCCAGCATTTT. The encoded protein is CSAPRPDSNQPQHF.

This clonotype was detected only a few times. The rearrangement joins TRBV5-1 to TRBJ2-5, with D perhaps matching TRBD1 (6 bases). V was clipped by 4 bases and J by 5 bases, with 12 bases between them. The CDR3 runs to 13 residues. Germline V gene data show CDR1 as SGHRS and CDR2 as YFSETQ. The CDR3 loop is CASSDHRVETQYF. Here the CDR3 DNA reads TGCGCCAGCAGCGACCACAGGGTCGAGACCCAGTACTTC. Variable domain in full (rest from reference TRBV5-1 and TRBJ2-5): KAGVTQTPRYLIKTRGQQVTLSCSPISGHRSVSWYQQTPGQGLQFLFEYFSETQRNKGNFPGRFSGRQFSNSRSEMNVSTLELGDSALYLCASSDHRVETQYFGPGTRLLVL.

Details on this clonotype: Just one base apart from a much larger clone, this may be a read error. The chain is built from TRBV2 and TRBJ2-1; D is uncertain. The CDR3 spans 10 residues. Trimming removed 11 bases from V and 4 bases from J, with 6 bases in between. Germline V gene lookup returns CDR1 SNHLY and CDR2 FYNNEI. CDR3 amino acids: CAGKYNEQFF. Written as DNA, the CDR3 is TGTGCCGGCAAATACAATGAGCAGTTCTTC.

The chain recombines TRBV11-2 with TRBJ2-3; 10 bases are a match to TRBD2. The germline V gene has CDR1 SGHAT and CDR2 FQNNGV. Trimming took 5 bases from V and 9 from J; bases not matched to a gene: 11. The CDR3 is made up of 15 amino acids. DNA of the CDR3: TGTGCCAGCAGCGGACTACTAGCGGGAATAGAAACGCAGTATTTT. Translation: CASSGLLAGIETQYF.

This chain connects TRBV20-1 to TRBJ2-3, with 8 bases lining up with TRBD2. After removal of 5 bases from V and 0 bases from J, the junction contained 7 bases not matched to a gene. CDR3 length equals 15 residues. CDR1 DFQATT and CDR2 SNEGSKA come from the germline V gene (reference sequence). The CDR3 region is CSAPNSGVSTDTQYF. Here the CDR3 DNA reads TGCAGTGCTCCGAATAGCGGGGTTAGCACAGATACGCAGTATTTT.

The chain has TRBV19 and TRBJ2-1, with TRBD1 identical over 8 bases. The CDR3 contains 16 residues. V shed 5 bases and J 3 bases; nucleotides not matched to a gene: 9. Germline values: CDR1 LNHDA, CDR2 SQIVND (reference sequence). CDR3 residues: CASSAKTGALYNEQFF. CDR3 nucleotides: TGTGCCAGTAGTGCCAAGACAGGGGCCCTCTACAATGAGCAGTTCTTC.

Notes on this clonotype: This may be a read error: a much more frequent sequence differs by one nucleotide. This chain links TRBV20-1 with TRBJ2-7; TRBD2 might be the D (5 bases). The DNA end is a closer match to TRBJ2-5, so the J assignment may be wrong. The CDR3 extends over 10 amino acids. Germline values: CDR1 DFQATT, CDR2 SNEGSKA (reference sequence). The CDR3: CSAELGTQYF. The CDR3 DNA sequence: TGCAGTGCGGAACTAGGGACCCAGTACTTC.

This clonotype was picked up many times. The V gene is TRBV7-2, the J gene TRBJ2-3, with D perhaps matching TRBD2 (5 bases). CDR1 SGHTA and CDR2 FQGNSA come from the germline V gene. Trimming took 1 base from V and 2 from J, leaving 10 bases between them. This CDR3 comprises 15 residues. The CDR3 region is CASSLDLAPTDTQYF. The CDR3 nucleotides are TGTGCCAGCAGCTTAGATCTAGCCCCCACAGATACGCAGTATTTT.

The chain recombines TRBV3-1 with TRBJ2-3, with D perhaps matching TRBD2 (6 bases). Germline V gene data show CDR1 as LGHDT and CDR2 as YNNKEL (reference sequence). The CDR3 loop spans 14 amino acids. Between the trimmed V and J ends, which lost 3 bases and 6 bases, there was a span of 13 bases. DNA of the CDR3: TGTGCCAGCAGCCATATCGTTGGGGGGGATACGCAGTATTTT. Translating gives CASSHIVGGDTQYF.

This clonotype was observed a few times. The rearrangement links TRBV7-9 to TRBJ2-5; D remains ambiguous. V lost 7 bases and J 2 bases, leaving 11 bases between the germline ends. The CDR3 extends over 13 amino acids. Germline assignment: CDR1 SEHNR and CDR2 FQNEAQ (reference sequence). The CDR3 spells CASTKDSQETQYF. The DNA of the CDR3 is TGTGCCAGCACCAAGGATTCTCAAGAGACCCAGTACTTC. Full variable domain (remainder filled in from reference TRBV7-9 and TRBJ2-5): DTGVSQNPRHKITKRGQNVTFRCDPISEHNRLYWYRQTLGQGPEFLTYFQNEAQLEKSRLLSDRFSAERPKGSFSTLEIQRTEQGDSAMYLCASTKDSQETQYFGPGTRLLVL.

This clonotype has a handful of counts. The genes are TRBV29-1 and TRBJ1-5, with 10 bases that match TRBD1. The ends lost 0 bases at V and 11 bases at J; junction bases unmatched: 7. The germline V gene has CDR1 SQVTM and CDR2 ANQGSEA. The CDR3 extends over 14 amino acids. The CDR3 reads CSVEEGQGSGAQHF. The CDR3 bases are TGCAGCGTTGAAGAGGGACAGGGGTCTGGGGCCCAGCATTTT.

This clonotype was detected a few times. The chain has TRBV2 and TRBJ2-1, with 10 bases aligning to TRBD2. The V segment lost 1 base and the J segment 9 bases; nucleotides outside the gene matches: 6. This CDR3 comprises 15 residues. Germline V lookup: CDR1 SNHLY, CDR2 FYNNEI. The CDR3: CASSEVGTSAGEQFF. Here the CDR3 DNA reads TGTGCCAGCAGTGAAGTCGGGACTAGCGCTGGTGAGCAGTTCTTC.

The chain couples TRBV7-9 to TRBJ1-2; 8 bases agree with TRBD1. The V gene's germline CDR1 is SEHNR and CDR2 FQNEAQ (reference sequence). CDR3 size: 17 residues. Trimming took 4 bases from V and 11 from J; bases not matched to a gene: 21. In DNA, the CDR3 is TGTGCCAGCAGCTCAACCAGGGGGGACAGGTCGGAACTTCGATACACCTTC. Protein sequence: CASSSTRGDRSELRYTF.

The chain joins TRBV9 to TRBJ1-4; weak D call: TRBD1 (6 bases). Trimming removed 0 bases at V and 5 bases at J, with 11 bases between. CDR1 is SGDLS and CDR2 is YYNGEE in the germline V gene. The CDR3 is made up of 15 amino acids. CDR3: CASSVGSRGNEKLFF. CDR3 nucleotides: TGTGCCAGCAGCGTAGGGAGCAGGGGCAATGAAAAACTGTTTTTT. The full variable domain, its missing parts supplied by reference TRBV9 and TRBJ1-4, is DSGVTQTPKHLITATGQRVTLRCSPRSGDLSVYWYQQSLDQGLQFLIQYYNGEERAKGNILERFSAQQFPDLHSELNLSSLELGDSALYFCASSVGSRGNEKLFFGSGTQLSVL.

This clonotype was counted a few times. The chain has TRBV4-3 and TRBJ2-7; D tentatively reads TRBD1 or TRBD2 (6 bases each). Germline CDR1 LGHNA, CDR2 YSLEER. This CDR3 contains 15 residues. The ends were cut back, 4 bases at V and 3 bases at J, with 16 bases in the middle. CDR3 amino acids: CASSPSRGRVYEQYF. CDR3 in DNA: TGCGCCAGCAGCCCAAGTCGGGGGCGCGTCTACGAGCAGTACTTC.

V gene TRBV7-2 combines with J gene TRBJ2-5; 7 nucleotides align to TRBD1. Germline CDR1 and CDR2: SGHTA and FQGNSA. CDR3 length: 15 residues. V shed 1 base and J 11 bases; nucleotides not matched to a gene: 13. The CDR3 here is CASSLEGQRLREQYF. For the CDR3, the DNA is TGTGCCAGCAGCTTAGAGGGACAGCGTCTTAGAGAGCAGTACTTC.